This entry lists 31 T cell receptor beta chains sequenced from one sample in a study of PD-1 blockade in classical Hodgkin lymphoma. Data came from immunoSEQ multiplex PCR; TCRdb stores just in-frame clones and leaves some out. The sample holds 50,000 or so clones, around 78% seen once. In every patient, relapse followed autologous stem cell transplantation, while exposure to brentuximab vedotin differed. The specimen comprised peripheral blood mononuclear cells (PBMCs), sampled before the second cycle of nivolumab. The receptors stem from a human donor with classical Hodgkin lymphoma.

This clone was detected a few times. The V call is TRBV7-2, the J call TRBJ2-2; D is possibly TRBD1 or TRBD2 (5 bases each). V gave up 1 base and J gave up 2 bases, with 11 bases separating them. Looked up from germline, CDR1 is SGHTA and CDR2 is FQGNSA. The CDR3 has 16 amino acids. The CDR3 nucleotides read TGTGCCAGCAGCTTAGGGGGGACGGTCAACACCGGGGAGCTGTTTTTT. This gives the protein CASSLGGTVNTGELFF.

The chain is built from TRBV25-1 and TRBJ1-1; D unresolved. Germline V CDR1 and CDR2: MGHDK, SYGVNS. The CDR3 sequence is 13 residues long. Trimming removed 8 bases at V and 6 bases at J, with 16 bases between. Here the CDR3 reads CASGESGLPEAFF. DNA of the CDR3: TGTGCCAGCGGGGAGTCCGGACTCCCTGAAGCTTTCTTT.

V is TRBV11-2 and J is TRBJ2-7; D is uncertain. V was shortened by 6 bases and J by 6 bases, with 12 bases between the two germline ends. The CDR3 runs to 12 residues. Germline-derived CDR1 and CDR2 are SGHAT and FQNNGV. This CDR3 reads CASRSSASEQYF. The CDR3 DNA follows: TGTGCCAGCAGATCCAGTGCAAGCGAGCAGTACTTC.

The chain joins TRBV6-6 to TRBJ1-2; TRBD1 matches 8 bases. CDR3 length equals 15 residues. The junction had 5 bases not matched to a gene; V was cut back by 5 bases and J by 0 bases. Per germline, CDR1 MNHNY and CDR2 SVGAGI (reference sequence). The CDR3 DNA reads as TGTGCCAGCAGTGGACGACAGGGGCCTAACTATGGCTACACCTTC. This sequence encodes CASSGRQGPNYGYTF.

The genes are TRBV6-1 and TRBJ1-1; D unresolved. V was trimmed by 8 bases and J by 6 bases, leaving 16 bases between them. This CDR3 comprises 13 residues. Germline CDR1 reads MNHNS; CDR2 reads SASEGT. CDR3 nucleotides: TGTGCCAGCGCCACGCCTCTCCTGGCTGAAGCTTTCTTT. Translated: CASATPLLAEAFF.

The chain carries TRBV30 and TRBJ2-7; TRBD1 matches at 8 bases. Germline assignment: CDR1 GTSNPN and CDR2 SVGIG (reference sequence). CDR3 size: 13 residues. The V segment lost 3 bases and the J segment 7 bases; nucleotides outside the gene matches: 8. CDR3 DNA sequence: TGTGCCTGGAGGGCAGGGGGCGCGGGGGAGCAGTACTTC. Its translation is CAWRAGGAGEQYF.

DNA for the CDR3: TGTGCCAGCAGCTTACGAGGGACAGGTGCTGGGGATACGCAGTATTTT. Protein sequence: CASSLRGTGAGDTQYF. This chain connects TRBV9 to TRBJ2-3, with TRBD1 matching 8 bases. J lost 6 bases, V lost 4 bases, and 13 bases had no gene match. Germline V gene lookup returns CDR1 SGDLS and CDR2 YYNGEE. The CDR3 contains 16 residues.

This chain joins TRBV6-6 and TRBJ1-2; D not resolved. The germline V gene has CDR1 MNHNY and CDR2 SVGAGI (reference sequence). This CDR3 is built from 13 residues. V lost 5 bases and J 3 bases, leaving 10 bases between the germline ends. CDR3 loop: CASSPTPDYGYTF. The DNA for the CDR3 is TGTGCCAGCAGTCCCACCCCTGACTATGGCTACACCTTC.

This clone has just a few counts. The chain joins TRBV5-1 to TRBJ2-7; D might be TRBD2 (5 bases). CDR1 and CDR2 (germline): SGHRS, YFSETQ. The CDR3 sequence is 12 residues long. Trimming stripped 6 bases from V and 3 bases from J, with 10 bases between. Written as DNA, the CDR3 is TGCGCCAGCAATGCAGCGGACTACGAGCAGTACTTC. Translated, it gives CASNAADYEQYF.

In this sample, this clone turned up a few times. V and J are TRBV19 and TRBJ2-7; TRBD2 might be the D (5 bases). Trimming took off 1 base at V and 4 bases at J, with 11 bases between the two ends. Germline-derived CDR1 and CDR2 are LNHDA and SQIVND (reference sequence). The CDR3 length is 14 residues. Here the CDR3 reads CASSIGARGYEQYF. Written as DNA, the CDR3 is TGTGCCAGTAGTATAGGTGCCCGGGGTTACGAGCAGTACTTC.

The chain is built from TRBV11-2 and TRBJ1-2; no firm D call. The germline CDR1 and CDR2 sequences are SGHAT and FQNNGV. Between the trimmed V and J ends, which lost 0 bases and 4 bases, there was a span of 15 bases. The CDR3 runs 16 residues. The CDR3, as DNA: TGTGCCAGCAGCTTAGATCTGGTAGGGTCGACCTATGGCTACACCTTC. Encoded protein: CASSLDLVGSTYGYTF.

The chain joins TRBV5-1 to TRBJ2-3; D remains unclear. The germline gives CDR1 SGHRS, CDR2 YFSETQ. The CDR3 covers 11 residues. Trimming removed 1 base at V and 5 bases at J, with 2 bases between. The CDR3 nucleotides are TGCGCCAGCAGCTTGAAAGATACGCAGTATTTT. Translated: CASSLKDTQYF.

This clone was picked up one time. This rearrangement joins TRBV28 to TRBJ1-2, with unresolved D. Trimming pared 5 bases from V and 4 bases from J, leaving 14 bases between. The germline gives CDR1 MDHEN, CDR2 SYDVKM. The CDR3 has 14 residues. The CDR3 reads CASSPSNLIYGYTF. CDR3 bases: TGTGCCAGCAGTCCGTCAAACCTCATCTATGGCTACACCTTC.

This clone was observed once. The CDR3 reads CASSFVVYTGELFF. For the CDR3, the DNA is TGTGCCAGCAGTTTCGTGGTGTACACCGGGGAGCTGTTTTTT. This rearrangement joins TRBV27 to TRBJ2-2; the D is unclear. This CDR3 has 14 amino acids. The germline V gene encodes CDR1 MNHEY and CDR2 SMNVEV (reference sequence). V was cut by 3 bases and J by 3 bases, with 8 bases left in between.

This clone was recorded once. The J gene is TRBJ1-5, the V gene TRBV28, with 9 bases identical to TRBD1. This CDR3 region has 16 residues. V was clipped by 4 bases and J by 4 bases; unmatched bases: 8. Germline V gives CDR1 MDHEN, CDR2 SYDVKM. The CDR3 is CASSSPGQGLNQPQHF. The CDR3 DNA reads as TGTGCCAGCAGTTCCCCGGGACAGGGCCTTAATCAGCCCCAGCATTTT.

The chain recombines TRBV18 with TRBJ2-6; D remains unclear. V was pared by 1 base and J by 4 bases, with 8 bases between. The CDR3 totals 15 residues. The germline V gene encodes CDR1 KGHSH and CDR2 LQKENI. This CDR3 reads CASSPQEYGANVLTF. CDR3 in DNA: TGTGCCAGCTCACCACAGGAGTACGGGGCCAACGTCCTGACTTTC.

The gene calls are TRBV6-5 and TRBJ2-7, with TRBD2 matching 10 bases. V shed 0 bases and J 4 bases; nucleotides not matched to a gene: 3. Germline loops: CDR1 MNHEY, CDR2 SVGAGI. This CDR3 has 15 amino acids. The CDR3 DNA follows: TGTGCCAGCAGTTACTCGACTAGCGGGCAATACGAGCAGTACTTC. Translating gives CASSYSTSGQYEQYF.

V is TRBV6-6 and J is TRBJ1-1; D may be TRBD1 (5 bases). With 7 bases removed from V and 7 bases from J, the gap between germline ends came to 13 bases. The germline gives CDR1 MNHNY, CDR2 SVGAGI (reference sequence). The CDR3 sequence is 12 residues long. The chain's CDR3 is CASISRADEAFF. The CDR3 nucleotides read TGTGCCAGCATCTCCAGGGCAGATGAAGCTTTCTTT.

The V gene is TRBV10-2, the J gene TRBJ2-7, with 9 bases identical to TRBD2. The CDR3 extends over 16 amino acids. Germline V gives CDR1 WSHSY, CDR2 SAAADI. V lost 4 bases to trimming and J lost 0 bases; unmatched junction nucleotides: 7. This CDR3 is CASSGLAVSSSYEQYF. The CDR3 DNA sequence: TGCGCCAGCAGTGGACTAGCGGTTTCGAGCTCCTACGAGCAGTACTTC.

This sequence joins TRBV30 and TRBJ1-3, with D unresolved. CDR3 length: 15 residues. In germline, CDR1 is GTSNPN, CDR2 SVGIG (reference sequence). Deletions cut 0 bases from V and 0 bases from J, with 9 bases between. The CDR3 loop reads CAWSVRTPSGNTIYF. The DNA of the CDR3 is TGTGCCTGGAGTGTAAGGACCCCCTCTGGAAACACCATATATTTT.

The chain links TRBV15 to TRBJ1-2, with D possibly matching TRBD1 (6 bases). Trimming stripped 5 bases from V and 4 bases from J, with 11 bases between. Germline values: CDR1 LNHNV, CDR2 YYDKDF (reference sequence). The CDR3 runs to 13 residues. The CDR3 nucleotides are TGTGCCACCAGCCGCGACAGGATCTATGGCTACACCTTC. It codes for CATSRDRIYGYTF.

The chain combines TRBV5-8 with TRBJ1-5; 7 bases line up with TRBD1. Germline values: CDR1 SGHTS, CDR2 YDEGEE. The CDR3 loop spans 16 amino acids. V was clipped by 0 bases and J by 5 bases; unmatched bases: 8. CDR3 in DNA: TGTGCCAGCAGCTTGGCCTGGACAGGTAGAGATCAGCCCCAGCATTTT. It is translated as CASSLAWTGRDQPQHF.

V is TRBV29-1 and J is TRBJ2-1, with TRBD1 matching over 7 bases. This CDR3 is built from 15 residues. J gave up 4 bases and V 1 base, and 7 bases lay outside the gene matches. Germline assignment: CDR1 SQVTM and CDR2 ANQGSEA. The CDR3 DNA reads TGCAGCGTTGAAGGGGCCAAGACAGGGTACAATGAGCAGTTCTTC. The encoded protein is CSVEGAKTGYNEQFF.

J is TRBJ1-3 and V is TRBV6-6; possibly TRBD1 for D (5 bases). The V gene's germline CDR1 is MNHNY and CDR2 SVGAGI (reference sequence). V lost 6 bases and J 4 bases, leaving 13 bases between the germline ends. The CDR3 has 14 residues. CDR3 amino acids: CASRSRDGGNTIYF. CDR3 in DNA: TGTGCCAGCAGGTCCCGGGACGGAGGAAACACCATATATTTT.

The chain links TRBV7-9 to TRBJ1-2; 7 bases fit TRBD1. The CDR3 has 13 residues. V shed 5 bases, J shed 4 bases, and the junction held 4 bases outside the gene matches. Germline-derived CDR1 and CDR2 are SEHNR and FQNEAQ (reference sequence). CDR3 in DNA: TGTGCCAGCAGCCAGGGACAGATCTATGGCTACACCTTC. Translated, it gives CASSQGQIYGYTF.

The genes are TRBV6-4 and TRBJ1-1; D remains ambiguous. V gave up 6 bases and J gave up 0 bases, with 8 bases separating them. The length of the CDR3 is 13 residues. CDR1 is MRHNA and CDR2 is SNTAGT in the germline V gene. The CDR3: CASRDGMNTEAFF. CDR3 DNA: TGTGCCAGCAGAGACGGCATGAACACTGAAGCTTTCTTT.

This rearrangement joins TRBV19 to TRBJ2-5; D is perhaps TRBD1 (5 bases). Germline-derived CDR1 and CDR2 are LNHDA and SQIVND (reference sequence). The CDR3 sequence is 13 residues long. The V end was cut by 7 bases, the J end by 2 bases, with 11 bases between. The CDR3 coding sequence is TGTGCCAGTAATGGGGCAGGGCAAGAGACCCAGTACTTC. As protein: CASNGAGQETQYF.

A few counts support this clone. J is TRBJ1-1 and V is TRBV5-1, with a weak D call TRBD1 (6 bases). The CDR3 runs 17 residues. Germline V gene data show CDR1 as SGHRS and CDR2 as YFSETQ. Trimming removed 5 bases at V and 0 bases at J, with 20 bases between. The DNA of the CDR3 is TGCGCCAGCAGTTTCAACAGGGCTTTCGGCATGAACACTGAAGCTTTCTTT. Its protein product is CASSFNRAFGMNTEAFF.

The V gene is TRBV5-6, the J gene TRBJ1-1; 7 nucleotides align to TRBD1. CDR3 length equals 15 residues. Germline V lookup: CDR1 SGHDT, CDR2 YYEEEE. The ends lost 3 bases at V and 6 bases at J; junction bases unmatched: 11. CDR3 sequence: CASSWEGASVAEAFF. The CDR3 DNA follows: TGTGCCAGCAGCTGGGAGGGGGCGTCTGTGGCTGAAGCTTTCTTT.

J is TRBJ2-7 and V is TRBV6-5; 7 bases map to TRBD1. The CDR3 extends over 14 amino acids. Germline CDR1 is MNHEY and CDR2 is SVGAGI. V was clipped by 2 bases and J by 3 bases; unmatched bases: 4. The CDR3 DNA reads TGTGCCAGCAGTTACAGCCGGGACAGCTACGAGCAGTACTTC. This translates into CASSYSRDSYEQYF.

The chain is built from TRBV7-3 and TRBJ2-1; 10 nucleotides line up with TRBD2. Germline CDR1 reads SGHTA; CDR2 reads FQGTGA. Trimming removed 3 bases from V and 5 bases from J; junction bases left unmatched: 7. The CDR3 totals 16 residues. The CDR3 here is CASSFLAGEANNEQFF. CDR3 sequence (DNA): TGTGCCAGCAGCTTCCTAGCGGGAGAAGCAAACAATGAGCAGTTCTTC.